This TCR beta chain was captured by sequencing in a study of shared clonotypes between healthy human individuals. Assay: immunoSEQ multiplex PCR; the TCRdb copy retains only in-frame clones and omits some. The repertoire includes about 2 million clones, roughly 94% of them detected once, and 1% to 1.3% sits in the top ten. Naive CD8 populations comprised CD45RO-negative cells positively selected for CCR7, excluding terminally differentiated effector memory CD45RA+ cells. To note about this clone: As yet, its antigen is unknown.

The germline V and J ends were trimmed by 6 bases and 6 bases, with 18 bases remaining between them. Germline assignment: CDR1 MDHEN and CDR2 SYDVKM. This CDR3 has 15 residues. Findings and caveats of the study: Generally, estimated richness proved larger in naive subsets than it did in memory subsets.

Sequencing used naive CD8+ T cells sorted from blood. This rearrangement joins TRBV28 to TRBJ1-5; possibly TRBD1 for D (6 bases). This clonotype originated in a man younger than 35 in good health. The CDR3 reads CASSPLAGASQPQHF. The CDR3 DNA reads TGTGCCAGCAGCCCCTTGGCAGGGGCAAGTCAGCCCCAGCATTTT.